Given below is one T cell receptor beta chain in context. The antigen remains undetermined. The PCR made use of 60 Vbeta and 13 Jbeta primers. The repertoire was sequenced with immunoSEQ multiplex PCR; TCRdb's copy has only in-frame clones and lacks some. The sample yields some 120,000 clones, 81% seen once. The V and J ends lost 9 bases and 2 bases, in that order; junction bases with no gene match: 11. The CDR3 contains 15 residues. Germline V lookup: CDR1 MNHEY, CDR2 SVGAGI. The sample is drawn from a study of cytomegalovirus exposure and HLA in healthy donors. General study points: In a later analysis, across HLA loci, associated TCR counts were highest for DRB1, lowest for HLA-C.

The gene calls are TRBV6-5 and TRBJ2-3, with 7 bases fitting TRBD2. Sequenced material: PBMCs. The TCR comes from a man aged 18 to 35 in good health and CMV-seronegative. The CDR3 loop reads CASGGGGVITDTQYF. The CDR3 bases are TGTGCCAGTGGGGGTGGGGGGGTAATCACAGATACGCAGTATTTT.